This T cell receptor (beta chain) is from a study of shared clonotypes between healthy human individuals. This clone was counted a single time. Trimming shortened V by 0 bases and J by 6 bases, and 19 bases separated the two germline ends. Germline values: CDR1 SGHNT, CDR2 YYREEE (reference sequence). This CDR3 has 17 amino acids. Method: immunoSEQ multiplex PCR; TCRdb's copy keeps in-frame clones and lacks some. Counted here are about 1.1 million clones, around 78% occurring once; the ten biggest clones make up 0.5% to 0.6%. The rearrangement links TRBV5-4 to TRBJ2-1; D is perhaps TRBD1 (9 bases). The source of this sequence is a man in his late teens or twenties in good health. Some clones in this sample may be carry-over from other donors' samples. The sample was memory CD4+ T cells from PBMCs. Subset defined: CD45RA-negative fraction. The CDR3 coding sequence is TGTGCCAGCAGCTTGGAACAGGGGGCGGGAGGAGGCAATGAGCAGTTCTTC. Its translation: CASSLEQGAGGGNEQFF.